Shown below are 20 T cell receptor beta chains from a single sample sequenced in a study of blood T cell repertoires in COVID-19. The table came from immunoSEQ multiplex PCR; TCRdb's copy has only in-frame clones and leaves some out. The sample carries roughly 320,000 clones, 90% to 95% recorded once. Sequencing was carried out using PBMCs or T cells enriched from blood (not recorded which). The receptors originated from a woman in her 30s who had been exposed to COVID-19.

On this clone: Different DNA sequences within this sample yield the same CDR3. The chain links TRBV6-5 to TRBJ1-5; D unclear. This CDR3 is built from 15 residues. Per germline, CDR1 MNHEY and CDR2 SVGAGI. The V end was cut by 0 bases, the J end by 0 bases, with 6 bases between. The CDR3 bases are TGTGCCAGCAGTTACTCATCCGTTAGCAATCAGCCCCAGCATTTT. Translation: CASSYSSVSNQPQHF.

The V and J genes are TRBV11-2 and TRBJ1-2; D is undetermined. Germline-derived CDR1 and CDR2 are SGHAT and FQNNGV. The V end was cut by 1 base, the J end by 2 bases, with 17 bases between. The CDR3 length is 17 residues. CDR3 region: CASSLAILLSSNYGYTF. The CDR3 region has the DNA TGTGCCAGCAGCTTAGCGATCCTCCTATCCTCCAACTATGGCTACACCTTC.

The CDR3 spells CATSDPRGGTNEKLFF. The CDR3 DNA reads TGTGCCACCAGTGACCCACGGGGGGGAACTAATGAAAAACTGTTTTTT. The gene calls are TRBV24-1 and TRBJ1-4; D is possibly TRBD1 (5 bases). The germline V gene encodes CDR1 KGHDR and CDR2 SFDVKD. The CDR3 is made up of 16 amino acids. Trimming removed 4 bases at V and 1 base at J, with 12 bases between.

This sequence joins TRBV28 and TRBJ1-2; D may be TRBD1 (5 bases). The V end lost 4 bases, the J end lost 6 bases, and 12 bases lay between the germline ends. Germline V gene lookup returns CDR1 MDHEN and CDR2 SYDVKM. CDR3 length equals 13 residues. The CDR3: CASSSRGGDGYTF. The CDR3 coding sequence is TGTGCCAGCAGTTCCCGTGGGGGGGATGGCTACACCTTC.

This clone was detected once. The chain carries TRBV6-2 or TRBV6-3 and TRBJ2-1; 14 nucleotides agree with TRBD2. This CDR3 has 19 residues. Germline V gene sequence: CDR1 MNHEY, CDR2 SVGEGT. With V trimmed by 4 bases and J by 0 bases, 8 bases remained unmatched. In nucleotides, the CDR3 is TGTGCCAGCAGTTCCCGGACTAGCGGGGGGCCACGCTCCTACAATGAGCAGTTCTTC. It codes for CASSSRTSGGPRSYNEQFF.

The genes are TRBV9 and TRBJ1-6; 8 nucleotides match TRBD1. V dropped 0 bases and J dropped 8; count of bases not matched to a gene: 7. The CDR3 is 16 residues long. Germline CDR1 and CDR2: SGDLS and YYNGEE. CDR3 nucleotide sequence: TGTGCCAGCAGCGTAGCAGGGGGCGCCATATATTCACCCCTCCACTTT. Translated: CASSVAGGAIYSPLHF.

The genes are TRBV18 and TRBJ1-1; no reliable D call. V was trimmed by 2 bases and J by 1 base, leaving 8 bases between them. Germline V gene lookup returns CDR1 KGHSH and CDR2 LQKENI. This CDR3 has 14 residues. CDR3 bases: TGTGCCAGCTCACCAGCGGCGGGGAACACTGAAGCTTTCTTT. Amino acid sequence: CASSPAAGNTEAFF. Based on the CDR3 plus reference TRBV18 and TRBJ1-1, the full variable domain is NAGVMQNPRHLVRRRGQEARLRCSPMKGHSHVYWYRQLPEEGLKFMVYLQKENIIDESGMPKERFSAEFPKEGPSILRIQQVVRGDSAAYFCASSPAAGNTEAFFGQGTRLTVV.

The chain combines TRBV3-1 (or the pseudogene TRBV3-2) with TRBJ1-4; 8 bases map to TRBD1. The CDR3 has 17 residues. After removal of 2 bases from V and 8 bases from J, the junction contained 13 bases not matched to a gene. Germline values: CDR1 LGHDT, CDR2 YNNKEL (reference sequence). The CDR3 nucleotides are TGTGCCAGCAGCCAAAGCCCGGGTCGGACAGGGCAGGAAAAACTGTTTTTT. Translating it yields CASSQSPGRTGQEKLFF.

For the CDR3, the DNA is TGTGCCAGCAGCTCCAACACGAACGGCGGCCCCGCTCCGCTAAATCAGCCCCAGCATTTT. This translates into CASSSNTNGGPAPLNQPQHF. The V call is TRBV9, the J call TRBJ1-5; D ambiguous. In germline, CDR1 is SGDLS, CDR2 YYNGEE. The V end lost 4 bases, the J end lost 4 bases, and 30 bases lay between the germline ends. The CDR3 extends over 20 amino acids.

The V and J genes are TRBV2 and TRBJ2-7; 12 bases line up with TRBD2. Germline lookup yields CDR1 SNHLY and CDR2 FYNNEI. The CDR3 totals 15 residues. With V trimmed by 10 bases and J by 2 bases, 9 bases remained unmatched. The DNA for the CDR3 is TGTGCCACCCAGCGACTAGCGGGGGACGCCTACGAGCAGTACTTC. Its protein is CATQRLAGDAYEQYF.

The gene calls are TRBV4-3 and TRBJ2-3; 10 nucleotides agree with TRBD1. The CDR3 has 15 amino acids. Germline loops: CDR1 LGHNA, CDR2 YSLEER. The V gene end was trimmed by 5 bases and the J gene end by 1 base; junction bases not matched to a gene: 3. The CDR3 loop reads CASSSGTGGTDTQYF. In nucleotides, the CDR3 is TGCGCCAGCAGCTCAGGGACAGGGGGCACAGATACGCAGTATTTT.

The J gene is TRBJ2-7, the V gene TRBV10-3, with 7 bases aligning to TRBD1. J lost 4 bases, V lost 4 bases, and 7 bases had no gene match. CDR3 size: 14 residues. Germline assignment: CDR1 ENHRY and CDR2 SYGVKD. In nucleotides, the CDR3 is TGTGCCATCAGTGCTACCGGGACAGTATACGAGCAGTACTTC. It translates to CAISATGTVYEQYF.

The CDR3 region is CASSPRTGGRQETQYF. CDR3 nucleotides: TGTGCCAGCAGCCCCAGGACAGGGGGCCGCCAAGAGACCCAGTACTTC. The chain couples TRBV3-1 (or the pseudogene TRBV3-2) to TRBJ2-5, with TRBD1 identical over 11 bases. From germline, CDR1 is LGHDT and CDR2 YNNKEL (reference sequence). The CDR3 is 16 amino acids. Trimming took 4 bases from V and 1 from J; bases not matched to a gene: 5.

The chain couples TRBV12-5 to TRBJ1-5; TRBD1 matches at 7 bases. Germline CDR1 reads LGHNT; CDR2 reads FRNRAP. Trimming cost V 1 base and J 9 bases; bases outside gene matches: 9. The CDR3 is made up of 15 amino acids. CDR3 DNA: TGTGCTAGTGGTTTGGGACAGGGATTGATAGGGCCCCAGCATTTT. This gives the protein CASGLGQGLIGPQHF.

This chain connects TRBV6-5 to TRBJ2-3; D possibly corresponds to TRBD2 (6 bases). The CDR3 is made up of 14 amino acids. The germline V gene encodes CDR1 MNHEY and CDR2 SVGAGI. V was pared by 6 bases and J by 6 bases, with 16 bases between. CDR3 nucleotide sequence: TGTGCCAGCAGGAGGGGACTCCAGGTGGATACGCAGTATTTT. Its protein is CASRRGLQVDTQYF.

The V and J genes are TRBV5-1 and TRBJ1-2; TRBD1 matches at 8 bases. The CDR3 totals 16 residues. The J segment lost 7 bases and the V segment lost 1 base, leaving 12 bases of the junction unmatched. CDR1 SGHRS and CDR2 YFSETQ come from the germline V gene. Written as DNA, the CDR3 is TGCGCCAGCAGCTTGCTTCCGGGACAGGCCATTCGTGGCTACACCTTC. Its protein is CASSLLPGQAIRGYTF.

The genes are TRBV19 and TRBJ1-3; D ambiguous. The germline V and J ends were trimmed by 6 bases and 2 bases, with 11 bases remaining between them. The germline gives CDR1 LNHDA, CDR2 SQIVND (reference sequence). This CDR3 contains 14 residues. CDR3 coding DNA: TGTGCCAGTAGACAGTCTTTTGCTGGAAACACCATATATTTT. Protein product: CASRQSFAGNTIYF. The whole variable domain, filled in from reference TRBV19 and TRBJ1-3, reads DGGITQSPKYLFRKEGQNVTLSCEQNLNHDAMYWYRQDPGQGLRLIYYSQIVNDFQKGDIAEGYSVSREKKESFPLTVTSAQKNPTAFYLCASRQSFAGNTIYFGEGSWLTVV.

The chain employs TRBV11-3 and TRBJ2-2, with 12 bases matching TRBD1. The CDR3 consists of 15 residues. Germline values: CDR1 SGHNT, CDR2 YENEEA. V lost 3 bases, J lost 7 bases, and 3 bases stayed unmatched. The CDR3 spells CASSLGQGAIGELFF. Written as DNA, the CDR3 is TGTGCCAGCAGCTTGGGACAGGGGGCGATCGGGGAGCTGTTTTTT. Complete variable domain (other parts from reference TRBV11-3 and TRBJ2-2): EAGVVQSPRYKIIEKKQPVAFWCNPISGHNTLYWYLQNLGQGPELLIRYENEEAVDDSQLPKDRFSAERLKGVDSTLKIQPAELGDSAVYLCASSLGQGAIGELFFGEGSRLTVL.

CDR3 protein: CASSLVQGDGYTF. The DNA of the CDR3 is TGTGCCAGCAGCTTAGTACAGGGGGATGGCTACACCTTC. The chain employs TRBV7-3 and TRBJ1-2; 8 nucleotides align to TRBD1. The trim removed 2 bases at V and 6 bases at J, leaving 2 bases unmatched. The CDR3 contains 13 residues. The V gene's germline CDR1 is SGHTA and CDR2 FQGTGA.

This sequence joins TRBV3-1 (or the pseudogene TRBV3-2) and TRBJ1-2; D may be TRBD1 (5 bases). The CDR3 spans 15 residues. The germline V gene has CDR1 LGHDT and CDR2 YNNKEL (reference sequence). Trimming took off 0 bases at V and 7 bases at J, with 15 bases between the two ends. CDR3 coding DNA: TGTGCCAGCAGCCAAGATCCCCCAGGGAGGGCTGGCTACACCTTC. Translating gives CASSQDPPGRAGYTF.